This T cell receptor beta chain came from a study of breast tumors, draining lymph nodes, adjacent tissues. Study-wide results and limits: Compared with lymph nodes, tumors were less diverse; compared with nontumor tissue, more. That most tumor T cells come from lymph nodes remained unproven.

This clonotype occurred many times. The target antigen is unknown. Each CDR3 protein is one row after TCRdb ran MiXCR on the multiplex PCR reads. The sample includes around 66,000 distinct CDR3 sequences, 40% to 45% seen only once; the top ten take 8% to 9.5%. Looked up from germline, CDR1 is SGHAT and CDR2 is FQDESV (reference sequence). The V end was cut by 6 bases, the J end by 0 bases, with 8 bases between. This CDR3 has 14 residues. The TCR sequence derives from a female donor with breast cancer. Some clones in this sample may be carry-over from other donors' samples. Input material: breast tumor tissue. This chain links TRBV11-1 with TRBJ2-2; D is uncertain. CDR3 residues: CASRERPNTGELFF. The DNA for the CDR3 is TGTGCCAGCAGAGAGAGGCCGAACACCGGGGAGCTGTTTTTT.